The present entry profiles one T cell receptor beta chain with its context. No cognate antigen has been identified for it. The record originates from a study of CXCR3-negative and CXCR3-positive naive CD8 T cells (dated by TCRdb to between 2019 and 2020). In the study overall: In total, around 150 million TRB reads were obtained, or roughly 1.5 +/- 0.3 million reads per library. Naive subsets from about 5 donors and memory cells from 3 donors were included in the TRBV-TRBJ cluster analysis. Data from 11 donors, pooled across two independent experiments, went into the diversity and physicochemical repertoire analyses.

Data came from a NextSeq 550. The Human TCR Profiling Kit (MiLaboratory) was used to prepare UMI-labeled 5' RACE TRB cDNA libraries. The full amount of extracted RNA was used for cDNA synthesis, and the full amount of resulting cDNA was used for PCR amplification. Libraries were prepared in parallel with an identical number of PCR cycles. The authors' analysis ran thus. With a minimum of two reads required per UMI, MIGEC and MiXCR pulled out about 50,000 +/- 10,000 unique UMI-labeled TRB cDNA molecules from each library. On average, each library contained approximately 40,000 +/- 10,000 functional in-frame TRB CDR3 nucleotide clonotypes without stop codons. After downsampling to 5000 UMI-labeled TRB molecules per sample, diversity metrics, including normalized Shannon-Wiener and Chao1, were computed in VDJtools. VDJtools was used to calculate clonotype-size-weighted physicochemical properties of the central five CDR3 residues, namely interaction energy, strength, volume and Kidera factor 4. After the reads were reprocessed by TCRdb, one entry was made per CDR3 protein sequence, with no DNA. TCRdb's processing, not the authors', yielded these V and J calls. The sample table on file contains around 140,000 distinct CDR3 sequences. Just under 0.5% of the sample belongs to the ten largest clones.

For each CD8+ T cell subset, flow sorting was done in triplicate, and roughly 320,000 cells per subset went directly into RLT lysis buffer. To exclude memory contaminants, naive CD8+ T cells were stringently defined as CD45RO-CCR7+CD27+CD95-. Peripheral blood mononuclear cells were isolated from buffy coats using standard density gradient centrifugation. A FACSAria III was used to flow-sort naive CD8+ T cells into CXCR3-negative and CXCR3-positive populations. Total RNA was extracted from sorted cells with an RNeasy Mini Kit. There are 14 amino acids in the CDR3, from cysteine to phenylalanine inclusive. No DNA has been recorded. From the germline V gene, CDR1 is SQVTM and CDR2 is ANQGSEA. Findings and caveats that apply to the study as a whole: Compared with CXCR3-negative naive cells, CXCR3-positive naive cells had TRB CDR3s with higher hydrophobicity (lower Kidera factor 4), lower energy, and higher strength and volume indices. Freshly isolated PBMCs were used for most assays because CXCR3 expression partially decreased after cryopreservation. Both naive subsets had comparably high repertoire diversity, while memory CD8+ T cells had much lower repertoire diversity. Similar TRBV-TRBJ usage was shown by naive CXCR3-negative and CXCR3-positive cells from the same donor, whereas distinct patterns were shown by memory cells. Because surface CD5, which is linked to self-reactivity in mice, was comparable between the naive subsets, TCR interaction strength was also inferred from TRB CDR3 physicochemical properties.

Sequencing was performed on naive CXCR3- CD8+ T cells from blood. This sample's cell subset or site label indicates: CD45RO-CCR7+CD27+CD95- naive CD8+ T cells lacking CXCR3 (TNR3-). The rearranged chain carries TRBV29-1 and TRBJ1-2. The origin of this receptor is a human donor in good health. Some clones in this sample may be carry-over from other donors' samples. This receptor carries the CDR3 CSVGPASASYGYTF.